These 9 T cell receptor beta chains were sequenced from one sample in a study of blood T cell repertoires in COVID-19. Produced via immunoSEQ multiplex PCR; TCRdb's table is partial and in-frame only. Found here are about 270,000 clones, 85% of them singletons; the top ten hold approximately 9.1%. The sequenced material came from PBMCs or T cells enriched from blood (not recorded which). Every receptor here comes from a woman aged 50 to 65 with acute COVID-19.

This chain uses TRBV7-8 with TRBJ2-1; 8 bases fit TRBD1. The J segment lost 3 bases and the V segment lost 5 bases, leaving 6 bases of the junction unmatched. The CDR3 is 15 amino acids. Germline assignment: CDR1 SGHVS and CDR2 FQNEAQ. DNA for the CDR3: TGTGCCAGCAGCCAAGACAGGGGAAGCTACAATGAGCAGTTCTTC. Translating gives CASSQDRGSYNEQFF.

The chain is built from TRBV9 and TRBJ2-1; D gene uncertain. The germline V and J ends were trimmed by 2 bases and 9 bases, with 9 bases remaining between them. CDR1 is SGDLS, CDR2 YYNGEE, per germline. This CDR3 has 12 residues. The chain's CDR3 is CASSVSPGEQFF. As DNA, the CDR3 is TGTGCCAGCAGCGTTAGCCCGGGTGAGCAGTTCTTC.

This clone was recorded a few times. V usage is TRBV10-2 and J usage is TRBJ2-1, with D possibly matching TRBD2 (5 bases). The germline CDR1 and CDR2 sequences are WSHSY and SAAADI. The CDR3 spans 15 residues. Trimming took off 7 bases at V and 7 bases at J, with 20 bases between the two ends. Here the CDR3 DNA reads TGCGCCAGCACCCCTCGGGGAAGGGAAGGGAATGAGCAGTTCTTC. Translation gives CASTPRGREGNEQFF.

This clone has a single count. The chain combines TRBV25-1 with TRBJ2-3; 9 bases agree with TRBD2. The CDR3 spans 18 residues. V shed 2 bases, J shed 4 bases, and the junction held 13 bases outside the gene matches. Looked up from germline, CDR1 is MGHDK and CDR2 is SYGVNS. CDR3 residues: CASSEPLASGVVPDTQYF. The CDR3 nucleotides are TGTGCCAGCAGTGAACCGTTGGCTAGCGGGGTTGTCCCAGATACGCAGTATTTT.

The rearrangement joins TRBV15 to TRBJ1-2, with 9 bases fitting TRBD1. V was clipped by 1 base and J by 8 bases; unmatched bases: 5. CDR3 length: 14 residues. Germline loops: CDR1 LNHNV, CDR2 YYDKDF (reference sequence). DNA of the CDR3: TGTGCCACCAGCAGAGGAACAGGGGGCGAAGGCTACACCTTC. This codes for CATSRGTGGEGYTF.

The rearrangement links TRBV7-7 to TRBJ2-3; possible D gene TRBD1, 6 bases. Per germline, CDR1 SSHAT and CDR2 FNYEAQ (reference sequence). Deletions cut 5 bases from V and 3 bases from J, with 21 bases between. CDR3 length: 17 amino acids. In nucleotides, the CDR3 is TGTGCCAGCAGCCCCCCCGCCCAGGGGAGTAGGACAGATACGCAGTATTTT. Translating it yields CASSPPAQGSRTDTQYF.

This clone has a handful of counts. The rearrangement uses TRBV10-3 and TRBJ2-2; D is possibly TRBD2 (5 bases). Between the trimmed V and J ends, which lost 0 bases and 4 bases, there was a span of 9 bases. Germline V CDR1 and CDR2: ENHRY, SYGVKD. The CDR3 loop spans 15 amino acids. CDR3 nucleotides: TGTGCCATCAGTGAGTCGATCCGGGGCACCGGGGAGCTGTTTTTT. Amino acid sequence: CAISESIRGTGELFF.

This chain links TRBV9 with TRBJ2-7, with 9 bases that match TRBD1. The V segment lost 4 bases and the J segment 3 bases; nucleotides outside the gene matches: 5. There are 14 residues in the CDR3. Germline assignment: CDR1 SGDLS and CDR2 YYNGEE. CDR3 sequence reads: CASSPGTGIYEQYF. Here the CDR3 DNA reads TGTGCCAGCAGCCCCGGGACAGGGATCTACGAGCAGTACTTC.

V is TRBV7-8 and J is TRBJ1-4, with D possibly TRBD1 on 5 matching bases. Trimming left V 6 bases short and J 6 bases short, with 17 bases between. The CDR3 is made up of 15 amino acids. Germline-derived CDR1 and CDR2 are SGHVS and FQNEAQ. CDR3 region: CASRESGSFDEKLFF. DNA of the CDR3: TGTGCCAGCAGGGAGTCAGGGTCTTTTGATGAAAAACTGTTTTTT. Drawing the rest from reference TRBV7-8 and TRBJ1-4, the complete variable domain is GAGVSQSPRYKVAKRGQDVALRCDPISGHVSLFWYQQALGQGPEFLTYFQNEAQLDKSGLPSDRFFAERPEGSVSTLKIQRTQQEDSAVYLCASRESGSFDEKLFFGSGTQLSVL.